The T cell receptor (beta chain) described here comes from a study of cytomegalovirus exposure and HLA in healthy donors. Vbeta (60) and Jbeta (13) primers were used in the PCR. Method: immunoSEQ multiplex PCR; TCRdb's copy keeps in-frame clones and lacks some. The repertoire holds more than 100,000 clones, 55% to 65% seen once, with 9% to 10% in the top ten. CDR3 length: 12 residues. Germline values: CDR1 LNHDA, CDR2 SQIVND (reference sequence). V lost 6 bases to trimming and J lost 5 bases, with 11 bases between them. This chain uses TRBV19 with TRBJ2-7, with D perhaps matching TRBD1 (6 bases). This TCR was sampled from a man between 40 and 49 years old in good health and CMV-seropositive. Specimen: PBMCs. In nucleotides, the CDR3 is TGTGCCAGTAGCCAGGGGTGGCACGAGCAGTACTTC. This translates into CASSQGWHEQYF.